This TCR beta chain was recovered during a study of CD8+CD57+ T cells in acquired aplastic anemia. TCR beta VDJ combinations and CDR3 sequences were profiled from genomic DNA. TCRdb recomputed calls from the reads with MiXCR, one row per CDR3 protein. The sample has about 220,000 distinct CDR3 sequences, 30% to 35% seen once. The clonotype comes from a human donor in good health, serving as a control. The specimen was sorted CD4+, CD8+, or CD8+CD57+ T cells (not recorded which) from PBMCs.

The CDR3 is CASSMSGELFF. In DNA form, the CDR3 reads TGTGCCAGCTCGATGAGCGGGGAGCTGTTTTTT. This chain links TRBV2 with TRBJ2-2; D ambiguous. The CDR3 runs to 11 residues. The germline V gene has CDR1 SNHLY and CDR2 FYNNEI. Trimming pared 8 bases from V and 7 bases from J, leaving 8 bases between.